The T cell receptor beta chain described here comes from a study of OX40 agonist ivuxolimab in advanced cancers. J was trimmed by 5 bases and V by 4 bases; bases with no gene match: 4. Germline V gene data show CDR1 as LGHNT and CDR2 as FRNRAP. The CDR3 loop spans 13 amino acids. Here immunoSEQ multiplex PCR was the method, and the copy in TCRdb shows in-frame clones only, minus some. The table shows about 72,000 clones, with 75% to 90% occurring only once. This sequence joins TRBV12-5 and TRBJ2-5; 7 bases are a match to TRBD2. The specimen was CD4+ or CD8+ T cells sorted from blood, collected in a trial of the OX40 agonist ivuxolimab. This clonotype was sampled from an adult with an advanced solid tumor such as melanoma, head and neck, liver or kidney cancer. Here the CDR3 reads CASGSGGGETQYF. The DNA for the CDR3 is TGTGCTAGTGGTTCGGGGGGAGGGGAGACCCAGTACTTC.